Listed here are 16 T cell receptor beta chains from one sample, sequenced in a study of cytomegalovirus exposure and HLA in healthy donors listed by TCRdb under 2017. The method behind the library was the immunoSEQ multiplex PCR assay. The multiplex PCR relied on a mix of 60 forward primers for TCR Vbeta segments and 13 reverse primers for TCR Jbeta segments. Held by TCRdb, this immuneACCESS table contains in-frame sequences only and omits some clones. Under half of the omission traces to an unresolved V gene where checked; the cause of the rest is unknown. In all, the sample holds 100,000 to 150,000 clones, and 70% to 80% of those were seen once. The ten most abundant clones make up 15% to 20% of the sample. The sequenced sample consisted of PBMCs. The source of these receptors is a man between 50 and 59 years old in good health and CMV-seropositive.

V gene TRBV27 combines with J gene TRBJ1-5; TRBD1 matches 9 bases. V was clipped by 6 bases and J by 11 bases; unmatched bases: 11. Germline-derived CDR1 and CDR2 are MNHEY and SMNVEV (reference sequence). The CDR3 totals 14 residues. This chain's CDR3 is CASSSDRGIGAQHF. The CDR3 region has the DNA TGTGCCAGCAGCTCTGACAGGGGGATTGGGGCCCAGCATTTT.

The J gene is TRBJ1-1, the V gene TRBV6-5, with 8 bases lining up with TRBD1. V shed 2 bases and J 4 bases; nucleotides not matched to a gene: 9. This CDR3 comprises 16 residues. Germline CDR1 is MNHEY and CDR2 is SVGAGI. The CDR3 region is CASSYPTGELGTEAFF. The CDR3 bases are TGTGCCAGCAGTTACCCGACAGGGGAGTTGGGCACTGAAGCTTTCTTT.

This clone was recorded only once. The V gene is TRBV15, the J gene TRBJ1-1, with a tentative D call TRBD1 (5 bases). Germline-derived CDR1 and CDR2 are LNHNV and YYDKDF (reference sequence). The CDR3 loop spans 14 amino acids. The V end lost 5 bases, the J end lost 4 bases, and 14 bases lay between the germline ends. The CDR3 loop is CATSEPQGFTEAFF. CDR3 coding DNA: TGTGCCACCAGCGAACCGCAGGGTTTCACTGAAGCTTTCTTT. The variable domain in full, completed from reference TRBV15 and TRBJ1-1, reads DAMVIQNPRYQVTQFGKPVTLSCSQTLNHNVMYWYQQKSSQAPKLLFHYYDKDFNNEADTPDNFQSRRPNTSFCFLDIRSPGLGDTAMYLCATSEPQGFTEAFFGQGTRLTVV.

This clone was observed a single time. The DNA for the CDR3 is TGTGCCATCAGTGAGTCCTCCCGGGACAGTGTAGTTCAGCCCCAGCATTTT. Amino acids: CAISESSRDSVVQPQHF. The chain carries TRBV10-3 and TRBJ1-5; TRBD1 matches at 7 bases. This CDR3 has 17 amino acids. Germline V CDR1 and CDR2: ENHRY, SYGVKD. The V segment lost 0 bases and the J segment 6 bases; nucleotides outside the gene matches: 11.

V and J are TRBV28 and TRBJ2-3; D might be TRBD2 (6 bases). This CDR3 region has 13 residues. Trimming pared 11 bases from V and 2 bases from J, leaving 14 bases between. Germline V gene sequence: CDR1 MDHEN, CDR2 SYDVKM. The CDR3 protein is CALRGGATDTQYF. The DNA for the CDR3 is TGTGCCTTAAGGGGCGGGGCCACAGATACGCAGTATTTT.

The chain couples TRBV21-1 to TRBJ2-7; no check of the table's D call, TRBD2, against the DNA was made. TRBV21-1 is described as a pseudogene. The CDR3 totals 15 residues. DNA for the CDR3: TGTGCCAGACCTAGGAAGACTAGCGGGATATACGAGCAGTACTTC. It yields the protein CARPRKTSGIYEQYF.

This clone was recorded once. V gene TRBV7-6 combines with J gene TRBJ2-1; D is perhaps TRBD2 (6 bases). CDR1 is SGHVS, CDR2 FNYEAQ, per germline. V was shortened by 1 base and J by 4 bases, with 11 bases between the two germline ends. The CDR3 totals 15 residues. The CDR3: CASSLGGGAYNEQFF. As DNA, the CDR3 is TGTGCCAGCAGCTTAGGAGGAGGGGCTTACAATGAGCAGTTCTTC.

The V call is TRBV7-2, the J call TRBJ1-6; no clear D gene. V lost 4 bases and J lost 0, with 16 bases in between. CDR1 and CDR2 (germline): SGHTA, FQGNSA. CDR3 length: 18 amino acids. CDR3 sequence reads: CASSSKVQASSYNSPLHF. DNA of the CDR3: TGTGCCAGCAGCTCGAAGGTCCAGGCCAGCTCCTATAATTCACCCCTCCACTTT.

The chain joins TRBV18 to TRBJ1-5; D possibly corresponds to TRBD1 (6 bases). The CDR3 is made up of 16 amino acids. Per germline, CDR1 KGHSH and CDR2 LQKENI. The V end lost 4 bases, the J end lost 2 bases, and 15 bases lay between the germline ends. The CDR3 is CASSLLQGPGNQPQHF. CDR3 coding DNA: TGTGCCAGCTCACTTTTACAGGGTCCGGGCAATCAGCCCCAGCATTTT.

This clone was counted once. This chain joins TRBV5-1 and TRBJ1-1, with TRBD1 matching over 9 bases. With V trimmed by 4 bases and J by 6 bases, 13 bases remained unmatched. Germline lookup yields CDR1 SGHRS and CDR2 YFSETQ. This CDR3 spans 16 amino acids. CDR3 sequence reads: CASSPKSGTGSSEAFF. The CDR3 DNA reads TGCGCCAGCAGCCCGAAAAGTGGGACAGGGTCTTCTGAAGCTTTCTTT.

The chain links TRBV4-1 to TRBJ1-5; D remains unclear. The CDR3 has 17 amino acids. Germline CDR1 and CDR2: MGHRA and YSYEKL. V was shortened by 0 bases and J by 2 bases, with 14 bases between the two germline ends. The CDR3 loop is CASSQDRFIRGNQPQHF. In nucleotides, the CDR3 is TGCGCCAGCAGCCAAGATCGGTTTATCCGGGGCAATCAGCCCCAGCATTTT.

This chain joins TRBV9 and TRBJ1-4; D remains ambiguous. Trimming left V 4 bases short and J 7 bases short, with 14 bases between. Germline V gene data show CDR1 as SGDLS and CDR2 as YYNGEE. The CDR3 spans 14 residues. CDR3 nucleotide sequence: TGTGCCAGCAGCTTCCGGGCGGGCGGTGAAAAACTGTTTTTT. Protein: CASSFRAGGEKLFF.

This clone came up once. The rearrangement joins TRBV4-3 to TRBJ1-5; no reliable D call. This CDR3 is 15 amino acids long. The germline CDR1 and CDR2 sequences are LGHNA and YSLEER. The ends were cut back, 1 base at V and 3 bases at J, with 10 bases in the middle. CDR3 DNA: TGCGCCAGCAGCCAAGTGATGGCAGACAATCAGCCCCAGCATTTT. Its protein is CASSQVMADNQPQHF.

The chain combines TRBV7-9 with TRBJ2-3; D remains ambiguous. The CDR3 loop spans 12 amino acids. Germline CDR1 and CDR2: SEHNR and FQNEAQ (reference sequence). V dropped 5 bases and J dropped 0 bases, with 3 bases sitting between them. The CDR3, as DNA: TGTGCCAGCAGCCTGAGCACAGATACGCAGTATTTT. It codes for CASSLSTDTQYF. Using reference TRBV7-9 and TRBJ2-3 for the parts outside the CDR3, the full variable domain is DTGVSQNPRHKITKRGQNVTFRCDPISEHNRLYWYRQTLGQGPEFLTYFQNEAQLEKSRLLSDRFSAERPKGSFSTLEIQRTEQGDSAMYLCASSLSTDTQYFGPGTRLTVL.

The genes are TRBV7-6 and TRBJ2-2, with unresolved D. The V gene lost 2 bases and the J gene lost 7 bases, with 17 bases spanning the gap. This CDR3 is 16 amino acids long. The germline V gene has CDR1 SGHVS and CDR2 FNYEAQ. The CDR3 region is CASSLTVRPRSGELFF. The CDR3 region has the DNA TGTGCCAGCAGCTTAACCGTCAGACCAAGGAGCGGGGAGCTGTTTTTT.

The chain couples TRBV29-1 to TRBJ1-3; D gene uncertain. The CDR3 totals 12 residues. The germline gives CDR1 SQVTM, CDR2 ANQGSEA. Trimming stripped 4 bases from V and 1 base from J, with 5 bases between. The CDR3 sequence is CSVGVSGNTIYF. In DNA form, the CDR3 reads TGCAGCGTTGGAGTTTCTGGAAACACCATATATTTT.